The 17 T cell receptor beta chains below come from one sample, sequenced in a study of human versus mouse CDR3 diversity and MHC coevolution. Profiled with immunoSEQ multiplex PCR; TCRdb holds only in-frame clones, not every one. The repertoire consists of about 80,000 clones, with roughly 95% occurring once and the leading ten covering 1.3% to 1.5%. The sequenced sample consisted of naive CD4+ T cells from blood. Subset reported: CD45RO-negative CD62L-positive naive CD4 T cells. These receptors came from a person aged 25 to 75 in good health.

V gene TRBV16 combines with J gene TRBJ1-5, with 7 bases fitting TRBD1. V lost 4 bases to trimming and J lost 5 bases; unmatched junction nucleotides: 5. This CDR3 has 14 residues. Germline V gene lookup returns CDR1 KGHSY and CDR2 FQNENV. CDR3 sequence reads: CASSLGQIDQPQHF. The CDR3 bases are TGTGCCAGCAGCCTGGGACAGATAGATCAGCCCCAGCATTTT.

The rearrangement joins TRBV7-3 to TRBJ2-5; D perhaps matches TRBD1 (5 bases). Germline lookup yields CDR1 SGHTA and CDR2 FQGTGA. This CDR3 has 13 residues. V was clipped by 2 bases and J by 2 bases, with 6 bases between them. The DNA of the CDR3 is TGTGCCAGCAGCTTACAGGGACAAGAGACCCAGTACTTC. Amino acid sequence: CASSLQGQETQYF.

This rearrangement joins TRBV5-4 to TRBJ2-1; the D gene is possibly TRBD2 (5 bases). CDR3 length: 16 amino acids. The germline gives CDR1 SGHNT, CDR2 YYREEE (reference sequence). V shed 0 bases and J shed 6 bases, with 16 bases lying between them. CDR3 in amino acids: CASSLGLGSEANEQFF. CDR3 nucleotides: TGTGCCAGCAGCTTGGGGTTGGGGAGTGAGGCCAATGAGCAGTTCTTC.

The chain couples TRBV30 to TRBJ2-1; D may be TRBD2 (5 bases). The CDR3 runs 15 residues. Germline loops: CDR1 GTSNPN, CDR2 SVGIG (reference sequence). Trimming stripped 0 bases from V and 1 base from J, with 10 bases between. CDR3 coding DNA: TGTGCCTGGAGTGTATACGGGAATTCCTACAATGAGCAGTTCTTC. Translating it yields CAWSVYGNSYNEQFF.

In nucleotides, the CDR3 is TGTGCCAGCAGCTTAGGGGGACAGAGGTTTGGGTCACCCCTCCACTTT. This translates into CASSLGGQRFGSPLHF. The chain joins TRBV7-3 to TRBJ1-6; 7 nucleotides agree with TRBD1. The CDR3 extends over 16 amino acids. Germline-derived CDR1 and CDR2 are SGHTA and FQGTGA. Trimming took 2 bases from V and 10 from J; bases not matched to a gene: 11.

The rearrangement joins TRBV6-4 to TRBJ2-7; D may be TRBD2 (6 bases). Trimming pared 8 bases from V and 6 bases from J, leaving 14 bases between. The CDR3 runs to 12 residues. Germline V gene data show CDR1 as MRHNA and CDR2 as SNTAGT. CDR3 amino acids: CASRDSRGEQYF. In nucleotides, the CDR3 is TGTGCCAGCCGGGACTCTAGGGGCGAGCAGTACTTC.

V is TRBV6-1 and J is TRBJ1-5; 8 nucleotides line up with TRBD1. The CDR3 sequence is 14 residues long. Germline V gene lookup returns CDR1 MNHNS and CDR2 SASEGT. The V and J ends lost 7 bases and 7 bases, in that order; junction bases with no gene match: 9. DNA for the CDR3: TGTGCCAGCACCCAAACAGGGGGTGGGCAGCCCCAGCATTTT. It yields the protein CASTQTGGGQPQHF.

This chain uses TRBV7-3 with TRBJ2-1; tentative D call: TRBD1 (6 bases). V shed 4 bases and J shed 7 bases, with 14 bases lying between them. Germline V gives CDR1 SGHTA, CDR2 FQGTGA. The CDR3 runs 14 residues. Here the CDR3 reads CASSSGTSSNEQFF. The CDR3 nucleotides are TGTGCCAGCAGCTCGGGGACAAGTTCTAATGAGCAGTTCTTC.

The chain uses TRBV5-1 and TRBJ1-5, with TRBD1 as a possible D gene (5 bases). This CDR3 has 15 amino acids. Trimming stripped 0 bases from V and 6 bases from J, with 13 bases between. The germline CDR1 and CDR2 sequences are SGHRS and YFSETQ. In DNA, the CDR3 is TGCGCCAGCAGCTTGGACACGGGGGTGGGTCAGCCCCAGCATTTT. Its translation: CASSLDTGVGQPQHF.

The rearrangement joins TRBV19 to TRBJ2-7; D is undetermined. Looked up from germline, CDR1 is LNHDA and CDR2 is SQIVND (reference sequence). The CDR3 is 11 residues long. Trimming pared 10 bases from V and 4 bases from J, leaving 11 bases between. The CDR3 is CATQEDYEQYF. The CDR3 DNA reads as TGTGCCACCCAAGAGGATTACGAGCAGTACTTC.

This chain joins TRBV28 and TRBJ1-2, with D possibly matching TRBD1 (6 bases). Trimming took off 10 bases at V and 4 bases at J, with 19 bases between the two ends. The CDR3 covers 14 residues. Germline loops: CDR1 MDHEN, CDR2 SYDVKM. As DNA, the CDR3 is TGTGCCATCCTCCAAGGACAAGGGGGCTATGGCTACACCTTC. Translation: CAILQGQGGYGYTF.

This chain links TRBV6-6 with TRBJ1-3, with a tentative D call TRBD1 (5 bases). The CDR3 extends over 14 amino acids. V was cut by 6 bases and J by 2 bases, with 11 bases left in between. The germline V gene has CDR1 MNHNY and CDR2 SVGAGI (reference sequence). The CDR3 here is CASRPGGAGNTIYF. In DNA form, the CDR3 reads TGTGCCAGCAGACCCGGGGGGGCTGGAAACACCATATATTTT.

The chain carries TRBV11-2 and TRBJ2-1, with 9 positions matching TRBD2. CDR1 and CDR2 (germline): SGHAT, FQNNGV. The CDR3 has 15 amino acids. Trimming at V came to 6 bases and at J to 7 bases, leaving 10 bases not matched to a gene. The CDR3 sequence is CASSSLAGVGNEQFF. The CDR3 region has the DNA TGTGCCAGCAGTTCCTTAGCGGGAGTGGGGAATGAGCAGTTCTTC.

This chain links TRBV7-3 with TRBJ2-3; TRBD1 aligns across 9 bases. The CDR3 has 17 amino acids. The junction had 10 bases not matched to a gene; V was cut back by 2 bases and J by 4 bases. Germline CDR1 and CDR2: SGHTA and FQGTGA. The CDR3 bases are TGTGCCAGCAGCTTAGTAGGGGGGACAGGGACCTCAGATACGCAGTATTTT. Its protein product is CASSLVGGTGTSDTQYF.

This clone has more than one count but fewer than ten. The chain employs TRBV7-2 and TRBJ1-2; D unresolved. This CDR3 is 13 amino acids long. Deletions cut 4 bases from V and 7 bases from J, with 13 bases between. Germline V gene sequence: CDR1 SGHTA, CDR2 FQGNSA. The chain's CDR3 is CASSSAPGFGYTF. Here the CDR3 DNA reads TGTGCCAGCAGCTCCGCCCCGGGGTTTGGCTACACCTTC.

A word on this clone: Other nucleotide sequences from this sample produce the same CDR3. The rearrangement links TRBV29-1 to TRBJ1-1, with 8 bases aligning to TRBD1. The CDR3 loop spans 13 amino acids. The V gene end was trimmed by 7 bases and the J gene end by 1 base; junction bases not matched to a gene: 5. The germline V gene encodes CDR1 SQVTM and CDR2 ANQGSEA. The CDR3 loop reads CSALTGANTEAFF. The CDR3 DNA follows: TGCAGCGCCTTGACAGGGGCGAACACTGAAGCTTTCTTT.

This clone was recorded only once. The rearrangement uses TRBV7-2 and TRBJ2-3; TRBD1 agrees at 8 bases. CDR1 is SGHTA and CDR2 is FQGNSA in the germline V gene. The V segment lost 7 bases and the J segment 2 bases; nucleotides outside the gene matches: 8. The CDR3 sequence is 15 residues long. The CDR3 nucleotides are TGTGCCAGCACCACAGGGGGGACAGCCACAGATACGCAGTATTTT. Translating it yields CASTTGGTATDTQYF.